These 14 T cell receptor beta chains share one sample of origin, sequenced in a study of low-dose radiotherapy and immunotherapy resistance in tumors. Time point described: before trial treatment. With TRAV- and TRBV-specific primers, first-strand cDNA was made, covering the alpha and beta chains. A constant-region primer paired with the V-primer adapter amplified TCRs over 20 PCR cycles. TCRdb independently ran MiXCR on the reads; one entry per CDR3 protein. This sample has about 64,000 distinct CDR3 sequences, with about 25% found just once. The sequencing used PBMCs, collected before treatment. The receptors here all came from a male donor with rectosigmoid adenocarcinoma.

This clonotype was counted many times. The chain is built from TRBV6-2 or TRBV6-3 and TRBJ1-1, with D possibly TRBD1 on 6 matching bases. This CDR3 has 18 residues. Between the trimmed V and J ends, which lost 0 bases and 1 base, there was a span of 18 bases. CDR1 is MNHEY, CDR2 SVGEGT, per germline. The CDR3 spells CASSYSRGGGPWNTEAFF. In DNA form, the CDR3 reads TGTGCCAGCAGTTACTCGAGAGGCGGGGGGCCCTGGAACACTGAAGCTTTCTTT.

This clonotype was recorded many times. The chain uses TRBV24-1 and TRBJ2-1, with unresolved D. Trimming removed 0 bases at V and 0 bases at J, with 11 bases between. The CDR3 has 17 residues. Looked up from germline, CDR1 is KGHDR and CDR2 is SFDVKD. The CDR3, as DNA: TGTGCCACCAGTGATTTGTCTTATACCCTCTCCTACAATGAGCAGTTCTTC. Its protein product is CATSDLSYTLSYNEQFF.

About this clonotype: A far larger clone is one nucleotide away, so this likely arose from a read error. V and J are TRBV6-1 and TRBJ2-1, with 7 bases that match TRBD1. V lost 5 bases and J lost 10; bases outside the gene matches: 14. Germline V gene lookup returns CDR1 MNHNS and CDR2 SASEGT. This CDR3 is built from 15 residues. The DNA of the CDR3 is TGTGCCAGCAGTTCCCGACAGGGCGGACCCTACGAGCAGTTCTTC. Translating gives CASSSRQGGPYEQFF.

The chain uses TRBV24-1 and TRBJ2-1, with 9 bases identical to TRBD1. The CDR3 runs 14 residues. From germline, CDR1 is KGHDR and CDR2 SFDVKD. J was trimmed by 5 bases and V by 9 bases; bases with no gene match: 7. CDR3 sequence (DNA): TGTGCCACCGTTCCGGGACAGGGAAACAATGAGCAGTTCTTC. The encoded protein is CATVPGQGNNEQFF.

The table lists this clonotype with many counts. The rearrangement uses TRBV28 and TRBJ2-2; D might be TRBD2 (5 bases). Deletions cut 2 bases from V and 9 bases from J, with 10 bases between. The CDR3 is 13 residues long. The germline gives CDR1 MDHEN, CDR2 SYDVKM. In nucleotides, the CDR3 is TGTGCCAGCAGTTTACTAGGGAGCAGGGAGCTGTTTTTT. It translates to CASSLLGSRELFF. The variable domain in full, completed from reference TRBV28 and TRBJ2-2, reads DVKVTQSSRYLVKRTGEKVFLECVQDMDHENMFWYRQDPGLGLRLIYFSYDVKMKEKGDIPEGYSVSREKKERFSLILESASTNQTSMYLCASSLLGSRELFFGEGSRLTVL.

This rearrangement joins TRBV30 to TRBJ1-5, with TRBD1 matching 7 bases. With V trimmed by 7 bases and J by 2 bases, 5 bases remained unmatched. CDR1 and CDR2 from the germline V gene are GTSNPN and SVGIG (reference sequence). The CDR3 is made up of 13 amino acids. Here the CDR3 reads CASRGQGNQPQHF. For the CDR3, the DNA is TGTGCCTCCAGAGGACAGGGCAATCAGCCCCAGCATTTT.

As regards this clonotype: With only one base between it and a far larger clone, this is likely a read error. V usage is TRBV10-3 and J usage is TRBJ2-7, with a possible D match to TRBD2 (5 bases). V was trimmed by 2 bases and J by 7 bases, leaving 18 bases between them. Germline V CDR1 and CDR2: ENHRY, SYGVKD. The CDR3 runs to 15 residues. CDR3 nucleotides: TGTGCCATCAGTGAGGGAGACACAGACTACAATGAGCAGTACTTC. The encoded protein is CAISEGDTDYNEQYF.

The J gene is TRBJ1-1, the V gene TRBV6-1, with D maybe TRBD1 (6 bases). In germline, CDR1 is MNHNS, CDR2 SASEGT. V dropped 6 bases and J dropped 6 bases, with 17 bases sitting between them. CDR3 length equals 14 residues. The CDR3 nucleotides are TGTGCCAGCAGCGCCCGACAGGTATGGGCTGAAGCTTTCTTT. Protein product: CASSARQVWAEAFF.

In this sample, this clonotype turned up many times. The V gene is TRBV12-3 or TRBV12-4, the J gene TRBJ2-1, with 9 bases identical to TRBD2. The CDR3 extends over 16 amino acids. Losses at the gene ends were 0 bases for V and 8 bases for J; bases not matched to a gene: 8. The CDR3 spells CASSLALSGGIYEQFF. CDR3 bases: TGTGCCAGCAGTTTAGCGCTGAGCGGGGGGATCTATGAGCAGTTCTTC.

This clonotype was seen ten or more times. The V gene is TRBV20-1, the J gene TRBJ2-1; 8 bases agree with TRBD2. Germline V CDR1 and CDR2: DFQATT, SNEGSKA (reference sequence). The CDR3 runs to 15 residues. The J segment lost 12 bases and the V segment lost 3 bases, leaving 16 bases of the junction unmatched. CDR3 loop: CSASEAGASTGWQFF. The CDR3 DNA reads TGCAGTGCTAGTGAAGCGGGGGCGTCTACAGGGTGGCAGTTCTTC.

This clonotype was picked up many times. The chain employs TRBV7-8 and TRBJ2-5, with D possibly being TRBD2 (7 bases). V was trimmed by 3 bases and J by 5 bases, leaving 16 bases between them. Germline V gene lookup returns CDR1 SGHVS and CDR2 FQNEAQ. This CDR3 comprises 15 residues. This CDR3 is CASSLWGEGVETQYF. DNA for the CDR3: TGTGCCAGCAGCTTGTGGGGGGAGGGGGTGGAGACCCAGTACTTC.

The sample holds many counts of this clonotype. The chain combines TRBV28 with TRBJ2-1; D possibly matches TRBD1 or TRBD2 (6 bases each). V lost 1 base and J lost 5, with 12 bases in between. Germline-derived CDR1 and CDR2 are MDHEN and SYDVKM. The CDR3 totals 15 residues. CDR3 in amino acids: CASSLFRGRNNEQFF. The CDR3 coding sequence is TGTGCCAGCAGTTTATTCCGGGGGCGTAACAATGAGCAGTTCTTC.

This clonotype was seen at least ten times. The chain uses TRBV6-2 or TRBV6-3 and TRBJ1-5, with D perhaps TRBD1 (6 bases). Trimming cost V 6 bases and J 1 base, with 16 bases left between them. This CDR3 spans 16 amino acids. The germline V gene has CDR1 MNHEY and CDR2 SVGEGT. CDR3 coding DNA: TGTGCCAGCAGCTTACTACAAACAGGGAGCAATCAGCCCCAGCATTTT. Its translation is CASSLLQTGSNQPQHF.

This clonotype was seen ten or more times. This chain links TRBV7-2 with TRBJ2-1; no firm D call. The CDR3 totals 16 residues. With 1 base removed from V and 3 bases from J, the gap between germline ends came to 13 bases. Germline assignment: CDR1 SGHTA and CDR2 FQGNSA. The DNA for the CDR3 is TGTGCCAGCAGCTTAGGGACCCCCAGCATCTACAATGAGCAGTTCTTC. It codes for CASSLGTPSIYNEQFF. The variable domain in full, with the rest retrieved from reference TRBV7-2 and TRBJ2-1, is GAGVSQSPSNKVTEKGKDVELRCDPISGHTALYWYRQSLGQGLEFLIYFQGNSAPDKSGLPSDRFSAERTGGSVSTLTIQRTQQEDSAVYLCASSLGTPSIYNEQFFGPGTRLTVL.